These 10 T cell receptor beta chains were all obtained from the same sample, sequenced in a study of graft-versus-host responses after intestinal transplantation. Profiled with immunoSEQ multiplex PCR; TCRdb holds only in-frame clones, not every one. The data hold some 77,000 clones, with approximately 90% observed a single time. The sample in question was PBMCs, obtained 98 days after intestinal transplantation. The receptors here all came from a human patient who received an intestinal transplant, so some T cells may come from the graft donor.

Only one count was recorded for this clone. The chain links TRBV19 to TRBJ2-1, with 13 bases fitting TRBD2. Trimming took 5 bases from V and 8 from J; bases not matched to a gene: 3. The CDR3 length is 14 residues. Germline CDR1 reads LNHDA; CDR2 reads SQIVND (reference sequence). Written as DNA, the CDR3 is TGTGCCAGTAGTTGGACTAGCGGGAGCTATGAGCAGTTCTTC. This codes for CASSWTSGSYEQFF.

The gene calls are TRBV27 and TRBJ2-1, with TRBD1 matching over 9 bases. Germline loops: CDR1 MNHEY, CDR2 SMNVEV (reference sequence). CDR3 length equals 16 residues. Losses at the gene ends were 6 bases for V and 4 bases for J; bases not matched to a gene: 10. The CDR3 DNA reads TGTGCCAGCAGGACGGGGACAGGGTTGGGATACAATGAGCAGTTCTTC. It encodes CASRTGTGLGYNEQFF.

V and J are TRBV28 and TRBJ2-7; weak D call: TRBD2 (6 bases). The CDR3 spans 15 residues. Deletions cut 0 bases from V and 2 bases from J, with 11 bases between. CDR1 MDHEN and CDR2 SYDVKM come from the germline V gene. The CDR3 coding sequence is TGTGCCAGCAGTTTATGGGGACTTGAAGCCTACGAGCAGTACTTC. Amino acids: CASSLWGLEAYEQYF.

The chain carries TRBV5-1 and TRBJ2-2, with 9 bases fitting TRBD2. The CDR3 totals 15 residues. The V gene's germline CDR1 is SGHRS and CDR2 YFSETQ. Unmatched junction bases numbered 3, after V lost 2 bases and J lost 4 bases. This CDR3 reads CASSFSGGLTGELFF. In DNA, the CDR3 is TGCGCCAGCAGCTTTAGCGGGGGCCTCACCGGGGAGCTGTTTTTT.

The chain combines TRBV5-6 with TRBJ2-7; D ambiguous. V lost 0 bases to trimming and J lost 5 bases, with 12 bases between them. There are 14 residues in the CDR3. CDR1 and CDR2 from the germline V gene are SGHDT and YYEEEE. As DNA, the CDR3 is TGTGCCAGCAGCTTGGGCCTCAAACCCCACGAGCAGTACTTC. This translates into CASSLGLKPHEQYF.

Here the CDR3 DNA reads TGTGCCAGCAGCGTAGAAAGGGACCACACTGAAGCTTTCTTT. This gives the protein CASSVERDHTEAFF. The chain links TRBV9 to TRBJ1-1, with a weak D call TRBD1 (5 bases). CDR3 length: 14 amino acids. The ends were cut back, 0 bases at V and 3 bases at J, with 9 bases in the middle. Per germline, CDR1 SGDLS and CDR2 YYNGEE.

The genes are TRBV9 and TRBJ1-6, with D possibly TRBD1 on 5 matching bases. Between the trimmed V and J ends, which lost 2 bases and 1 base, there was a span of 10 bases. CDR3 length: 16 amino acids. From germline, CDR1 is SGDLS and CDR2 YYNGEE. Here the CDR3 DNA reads TGTGCCAGCAGCGTGAGCGACAGATCCTATAATTCACCCCTCCACTTT. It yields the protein CASSVSDRSYNSPLHF.

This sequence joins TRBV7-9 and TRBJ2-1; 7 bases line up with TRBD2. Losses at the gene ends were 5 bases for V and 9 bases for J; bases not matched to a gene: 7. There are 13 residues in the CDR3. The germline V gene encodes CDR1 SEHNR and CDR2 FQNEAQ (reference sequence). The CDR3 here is CASSGKTSSEQFF. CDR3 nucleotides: TGTGCCAGCAGCGGCAAGACTAGCAGTGAGCAGTTCTTC.

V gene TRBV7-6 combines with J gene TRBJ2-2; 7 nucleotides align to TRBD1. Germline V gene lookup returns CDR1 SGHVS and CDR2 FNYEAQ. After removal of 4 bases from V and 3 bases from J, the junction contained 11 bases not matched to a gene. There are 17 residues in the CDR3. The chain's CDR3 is CASSSPQSGTDTGELFF. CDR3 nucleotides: TGTGCCAGCAGCTCCCCGCAATCCGGGACAGACACCGGGGAGCTGTTTTTT. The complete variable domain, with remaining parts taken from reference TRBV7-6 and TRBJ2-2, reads GAGVSQSPRYKVTKRGQDVALRCDPISGHVSLYWYRQALGQGPEFLTYFNYEAQQDKSGLPNDRFSAERPEGSISTLTIQRTEQRDSAMYRCASSSPQSGTDTGELFFGEGSRLTVL.

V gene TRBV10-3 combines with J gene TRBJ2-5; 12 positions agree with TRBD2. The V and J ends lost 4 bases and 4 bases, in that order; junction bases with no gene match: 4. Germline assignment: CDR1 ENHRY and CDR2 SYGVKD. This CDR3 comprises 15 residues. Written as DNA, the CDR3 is TGTGCCATCAGTGGACTAGCGGGAGAGGGAGAGACCCAGTACTTC. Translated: CAISGLAGEGETQYF.